Described below is a single T cell receptor (beta chain) sequence and its context. Its cognate antigen is unknown. CD4+ cells were split into CD45RA+ naive and CD45RA-negative memory subsets. The entry originates in a study of shared clonotypes between healthy human individuals. Notes on the study in general: In a handful of donors, roughly 5.2% of naive CD4 clonotypes appeared in common. Naive subsets, compared against memory subsets, generally had larger estimated richness values. The small donor group covered limited genetic and exposure diversity.

Data came from immunoSEQ multiplex PCR; TCRdb stores just in-frame clones and leaves some out. The sample has 2 million to 3 million clones; approximately 93% are singletons. CDR3 size: 19 residues. J was trimmed by 1 base and V by 5 bases; bases with no gene match: 16. CDR1 is SGHVS, CDR2 FQNEAQ, per germline. The clonotype comes from a young man in good health. Some clones in this sample may be carry-over from other donors' samples. Material: naive CD4+ T cells from PBMCs. Regarding subset: CD45RA+ positively selected. This chain links TRBV7-8 with TRBJ1-5; TRBD1 matches 8 bases. Written as DNA, the CDR3 is TGTGCCAGCAGCCGCAGGGGGCGAAACCAAGAAGTAAGCAATCAGCCCCAGCATTTT. Amino acids: CASSRRGRNQEVSNQPQHF.